This T cell receptor (beta chain) is from a study of long-term antiretroviral therapy in people with HIV (dated by TCRdb to 2022 to 2024). For the study in its entirety: The earliest samples were collected about a decade before the 2015 WHO recommendation for immediate ART, when ART was typically delayed until CD4 counts fell. This retrospective serial study examined whether starting ART and sustained HIV suppression were associated with changes in the composition and diversity of the TRB repertoire in peripheral blood. The cohort contributed over 150 cryopreserved PBMC samples from about 29 adults with confirmed HIV infection, collected serially over a mean of about six years (range 1-12). Among the 30 or so participants with HIV, over nine were female. No cross-contamination during QIAcube processing was seen in test extractions of a monoclonal T-cell line run alongside around 31 polyclonal samples.

The immunoSEQ hsTCRB v3.0 assay was used at survey level resolution to sequence the TRB variable region. TRB sequencing targeted a depth of about 40,000-50,000 T-cell genomes per sample. An Illumina MiSeq with a v3 150-cycle kit was used to sequence the pooled TRB libraries. For the original study's pipeline: Repertoire analysis was run in R within a reproducible Nextflow workflow that covered QC, data transformation and analysis. Custom analyses were implemented in LymphoSeq2, an R package for AIRR-Seq data exploration. A handful of samples that produced fewer than 5000 total TRB sequences were removed, so approximately 170 HIV repertoires were analyzed. Among the 170 to 200 HIV repertoires that were kept, roughly 58 were collected before ART initiation and more than 120 were collected after ART initiation. Each repertoire was downsampled to 5000 TRB nucleotide sequences, and summary statistics were averaged across 100 downsampling iterations. Only TRB sequences with CDR3 regions of at least seven amino acids were retained for analysis. Diversity was measured with a Shannon entropy-derived clonality score and the Gini coefficient. In repertoire networks, the top 5000 CDR3 amino acid sequences were linked whenever an edit distance of one separated two sequences. Antigen specificity groups and MHC restriction were predicted for TRB CDR3 amino acid sequences with GLIPH2. Known CMV, EBV, HIV or tissue antigen associations were flagged by matching CDR3 amino acid sequences against VDJdb and McPAS-TCR. Pre-ART, post-ART and control groups were compared with Wilcoxon signed-rank tests and Holm-Bonferroni correction. In its TCRdb copy, this immuneACCESS table keeps in-frame sequences only and misses some clones. Where compared with another copy, unresolved V genes explain less than half of these, and the others have no known cause. V and J calls and clone size are given by that table; D and trimming were obtained from the DNA. This sample gives 35,000 or so clones in total; roughly 80% of them show up just once. The ten largest clones add up to roughly 7.1% of the sample.

Broad study findings and their caveats: Because PBMC availability was limited, only the TCR beta chain was sequenced, with no alpha chain pairing. The samples were dated from the mid-2000s to the late 2010s, and the ART regimens that were used may be less effective than current ART regimens. ART initiation was associated with a significant increase in TRB diversity, but diversity stayed significantly below transplant donor controls even after long-term ART. Because pre-ART samples had limited cell numbers, unsorted PBMC were profiled rather than sorted CD4+ and CD8+ T cells. At every time point, the repertoire was dominated by expanded TRB clones first identified before ART initiation, although this dominance fluctuated and, in many PLHIV, declined after ART. No data were available on ART adherence, viral resistance or therapy changes, limiting inferences about post-ART repertoire changes. CDR3 length ranges in HIV repertoires were narrower than in controls, and network structure suggested an antigen-experienced repertoire with only a slight naive shift after ART.

V was cut back by 1 base and J by 5 bases, leaving a gap of 18 bases between them. CDR1 and CDR2 were assigned from the germline V gene (reference sequence) as SEHNR and FQNEAQ. Including the terminal cysteine and phenylalanine, the CDR3 comprises 17 residues. Only CDR3 DNA is held: 51 bases, read in frame from base 1. As to this clone: Its binding antigen is unknown. Base qualities are not at hand, and no much larger clone is one base apart.

Inclusion was restricted to participants for whom at least one PBMC sample before ART initiation and at least two post-ART samples were available. All participants with HIV were treated in the United States of America. Before DNA extraction, cryopreserved samples containing roughly 0.9-11 million PBMC were thawed and washed. At the time of the earliest PBMC sample for each participant with HIV, ages ranged from roughly 23 to 55 years. PBMC samples were contributed by each participant from 1-4 timepoints before ART initiation and 2-8 timepoints after ART initiation, with a median of 7 samples. Serial HIV viral load, CD4+ T-cell count, ART history and demographic data were obtained for every participant. Genomic DNA was extracted from unsorted PBMC with a Qiagen kit on a QIAcube, with processing performed in batches of 12 samples.

Recombination joined TRBV7-9 with TRBJ2-1, with the identity of the D gene unclear. Material: unsorted PBMCs, obtained 2 years after starting antiretroviral therapy. The receptor comes from a woman aged 45-59 years with HIV. The CDR3 is CASSLDVETLYDNEQFF. In nucleotide form, the sequence is TGTGCCAGCAGCTTAGATGTCGAGACTCTCTACGACAATGAGCAGTTCTTC.